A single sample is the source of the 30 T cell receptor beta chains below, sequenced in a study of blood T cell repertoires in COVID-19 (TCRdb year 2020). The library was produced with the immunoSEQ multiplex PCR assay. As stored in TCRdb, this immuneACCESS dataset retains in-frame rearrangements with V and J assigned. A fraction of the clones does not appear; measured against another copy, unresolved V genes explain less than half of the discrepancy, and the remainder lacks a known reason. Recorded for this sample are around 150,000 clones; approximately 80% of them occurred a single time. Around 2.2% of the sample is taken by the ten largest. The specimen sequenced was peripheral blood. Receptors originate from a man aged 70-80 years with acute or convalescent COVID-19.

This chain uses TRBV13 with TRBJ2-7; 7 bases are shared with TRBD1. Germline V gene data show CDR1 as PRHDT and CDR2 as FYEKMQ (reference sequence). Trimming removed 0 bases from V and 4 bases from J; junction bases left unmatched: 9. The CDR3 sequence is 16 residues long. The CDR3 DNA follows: TGTGCCAGCAGCTTAGGTACAGGGGAGAGGGGTTACGAGCAGTACTTC. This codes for CASSLGTGERGYEQYF. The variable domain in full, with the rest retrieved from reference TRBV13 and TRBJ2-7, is AAGVIQSPRHLIKEKRETATLKCYPIPRHDTVYWYQQGPGQDPQFLISFYEKMQSDKGSIPDRFSAQQFSDYHSELNMSSLELGDSALYFCASSLGTGERGYEQYFGPGTRLTVT.

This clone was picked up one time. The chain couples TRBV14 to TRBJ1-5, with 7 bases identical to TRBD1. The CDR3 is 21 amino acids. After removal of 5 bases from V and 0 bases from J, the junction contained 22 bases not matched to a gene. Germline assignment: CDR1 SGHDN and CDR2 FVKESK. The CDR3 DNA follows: TGTGCCAGCAGCGGCCCAGGTCCCAAGGACCTGACAGGGAATAGCAATCAGCCCCAGCATTTT. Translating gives CASSGPGPKDLTGNSNQPQHF.

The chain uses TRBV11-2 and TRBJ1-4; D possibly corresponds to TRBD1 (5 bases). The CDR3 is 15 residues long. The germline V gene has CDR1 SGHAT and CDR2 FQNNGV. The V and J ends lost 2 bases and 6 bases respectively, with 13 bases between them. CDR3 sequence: CASSLIPGGDEKLFF. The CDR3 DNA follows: TGTGCCAGCAGCTTAATACCCGGGGGGGATGAAAAACTGTTTTTT.

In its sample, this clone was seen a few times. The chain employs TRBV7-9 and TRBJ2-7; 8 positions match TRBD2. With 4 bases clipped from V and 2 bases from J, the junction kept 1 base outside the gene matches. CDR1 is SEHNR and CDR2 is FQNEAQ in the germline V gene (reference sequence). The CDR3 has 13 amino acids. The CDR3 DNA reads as TGTGCCAGCAGCTCCGGGAGGGCCTACGAGCAGTACTTC. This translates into CASSSGRAYEQYF.

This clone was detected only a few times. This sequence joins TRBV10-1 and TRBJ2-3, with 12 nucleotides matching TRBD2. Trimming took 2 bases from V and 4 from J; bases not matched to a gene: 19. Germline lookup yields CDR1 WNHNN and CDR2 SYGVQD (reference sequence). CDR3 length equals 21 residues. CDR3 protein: CASSEAKRGLAGFVKSDTQYF. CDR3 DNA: TGCGCCAGCAGTGAGGCCAAGAGAGGACTAGCGGGATTTGTAAAGTCAGATACGCAGTATTTT.

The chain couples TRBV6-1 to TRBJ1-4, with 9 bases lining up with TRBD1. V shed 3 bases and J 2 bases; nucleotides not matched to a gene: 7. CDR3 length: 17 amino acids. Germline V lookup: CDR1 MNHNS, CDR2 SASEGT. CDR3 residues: CASSESGGTGTNEKLFF. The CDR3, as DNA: TGTGCCAGCAGTGAGTCCGGGGGGACAGGGACTAATGAAAAACTGTTTTTT.

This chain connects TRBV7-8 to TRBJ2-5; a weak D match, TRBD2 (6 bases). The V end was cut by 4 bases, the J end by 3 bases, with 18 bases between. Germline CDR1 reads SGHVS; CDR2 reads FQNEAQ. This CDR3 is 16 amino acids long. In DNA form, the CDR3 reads TGTGCCAGCAGCTCTCCCCCCGAGGGGAGGAAAGAGACCCAGTACTTC. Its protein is CASSSPPEGRKETQYF.

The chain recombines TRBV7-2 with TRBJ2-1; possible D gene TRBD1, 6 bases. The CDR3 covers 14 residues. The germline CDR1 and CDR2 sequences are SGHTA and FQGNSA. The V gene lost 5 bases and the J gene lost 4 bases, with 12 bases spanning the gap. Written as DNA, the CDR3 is TGTGCCAGCAGCCCCCCACAGGGTTACAATGAGCAGTTCTTC. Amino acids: CASSPPQGYNEQFF. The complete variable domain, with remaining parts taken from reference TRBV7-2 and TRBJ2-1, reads GAGVSQSPSNKVTEKGKDVELRCDPISGHTALYWYRQSLGQGLEFLIYFQGNSAPDKSGLPSDRFSAERTGGSVSTLTIQRTQQEDSAVYLCASSPPQGYNEQFFGPGTRLTVL.

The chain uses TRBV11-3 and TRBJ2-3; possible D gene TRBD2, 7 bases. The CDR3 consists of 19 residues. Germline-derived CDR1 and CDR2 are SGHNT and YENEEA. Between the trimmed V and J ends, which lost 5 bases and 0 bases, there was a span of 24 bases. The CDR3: CASSRGGFGGGISTDTQYF. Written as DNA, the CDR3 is TGTGCCAGCAGCCGAGGGGGATTTGGCGGGGGCATCAGCACAGATACGCAGTATTTT.

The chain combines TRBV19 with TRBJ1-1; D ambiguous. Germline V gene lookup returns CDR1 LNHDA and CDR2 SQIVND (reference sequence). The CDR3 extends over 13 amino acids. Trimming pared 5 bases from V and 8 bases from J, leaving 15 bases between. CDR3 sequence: CASSESGLREAFF. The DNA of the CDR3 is TGTGCCAGTAGTGAAAGTGGTTTGCGGGAAGCTTTCTTT.

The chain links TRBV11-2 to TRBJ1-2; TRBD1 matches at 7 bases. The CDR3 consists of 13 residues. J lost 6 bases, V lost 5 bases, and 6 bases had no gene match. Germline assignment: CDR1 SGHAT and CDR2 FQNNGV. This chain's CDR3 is CASSQQGLNGYTF. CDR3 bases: TGTGCCAGCAGCCAACAGGGGTTAAATGGCTACACCTTC.

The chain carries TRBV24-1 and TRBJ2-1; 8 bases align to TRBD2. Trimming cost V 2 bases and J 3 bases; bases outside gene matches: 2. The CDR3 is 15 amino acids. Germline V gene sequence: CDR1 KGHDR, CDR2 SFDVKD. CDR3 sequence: CATSDSSGSYNEQFF. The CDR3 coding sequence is TGTGCCACCAGTGATTCCAGCGGGAGCTACAATGAGCAGTTCTTC.

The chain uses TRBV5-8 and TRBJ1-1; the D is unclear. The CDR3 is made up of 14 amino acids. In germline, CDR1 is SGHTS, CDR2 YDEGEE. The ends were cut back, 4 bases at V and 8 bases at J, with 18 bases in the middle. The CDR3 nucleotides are TGTGCCAGCAGCCGGGAATGGACCGGCTCCGAAGCTTTCTTT. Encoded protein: CASSREWTGSEAFF.

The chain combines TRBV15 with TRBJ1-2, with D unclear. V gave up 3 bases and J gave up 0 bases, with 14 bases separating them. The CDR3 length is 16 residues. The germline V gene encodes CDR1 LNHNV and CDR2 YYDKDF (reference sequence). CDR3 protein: CATSRSTGHANYGYTF. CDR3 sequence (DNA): TGTGCCACCAGCAGGTCCACCGGTCATGCTAACTATGGCTACACCTTC.

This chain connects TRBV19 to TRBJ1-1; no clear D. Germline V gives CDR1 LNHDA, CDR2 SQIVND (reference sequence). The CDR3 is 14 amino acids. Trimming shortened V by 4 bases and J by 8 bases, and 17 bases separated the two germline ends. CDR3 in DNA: TGTGCCAGTAGTACCGGACGGGGTAGGTCGGAAGCTTTCTTT. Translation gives CASSTGRGRSEAFF.

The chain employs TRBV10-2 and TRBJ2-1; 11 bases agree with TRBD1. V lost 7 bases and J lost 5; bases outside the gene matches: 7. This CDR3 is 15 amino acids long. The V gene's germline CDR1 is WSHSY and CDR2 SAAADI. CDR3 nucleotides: TGCGCCAGCACAAAACCGGGACAGGGGGACAATGAGCAGTTCTTC. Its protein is CASTKPGQGDNEQFF.

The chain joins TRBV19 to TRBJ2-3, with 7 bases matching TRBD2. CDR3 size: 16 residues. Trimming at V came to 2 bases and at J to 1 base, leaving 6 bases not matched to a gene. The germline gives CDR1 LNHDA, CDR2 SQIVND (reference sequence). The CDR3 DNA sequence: TGTGCCAGTAGTATACGTATGGGGGGGGGCACAGATACGCAGTATTTT. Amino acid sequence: CASSIRMGGGTDTQYF.

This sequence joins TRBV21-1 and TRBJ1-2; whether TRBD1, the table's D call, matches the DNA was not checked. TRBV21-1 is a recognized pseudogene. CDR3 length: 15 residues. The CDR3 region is CASSKAGRQGAGYTF. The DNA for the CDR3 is TGTGCCAGCAGCAAAGCAGGGAGACAGGGGGCTGGCTACACCTTC.

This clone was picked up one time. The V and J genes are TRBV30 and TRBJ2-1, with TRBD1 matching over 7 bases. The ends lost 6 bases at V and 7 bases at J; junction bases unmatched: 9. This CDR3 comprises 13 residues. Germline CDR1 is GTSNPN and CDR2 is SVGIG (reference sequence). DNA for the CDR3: TGTGCCTGCCAAAACAGGGGTAGAAATGAGCAGTTCTTC. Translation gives CACQNRGRNEQFF.

The CDR3 sequence is CASSASGRESYEQYF. For the CDR3, the DNA is TGTGCCAGCAGTGCCAGCGGTAGAGAGTCTTACGAGCAGTACTTC. The gene calls are TRBV28 and TRBJ2-7; weak D call: TRBD2 (5 bases). V was trimmed by 5 bases and J by 4 bases, leaving 18 bases between them. CDR3 length: 15 amino acids. CDR1 is MDHEN, CDR2 SYDVKM, per germline. Looking up the rest from reference TRBV28 and TRBJ2-7 gives the full variable domain: DVKVTQSSRYLVKRTGEKVFLECVQDMDHENMFWYRQDPGLGLRLIYFSYDVKMKEKGDIPEGYSVSREKKERFSLILESASTNQTSMYLCASSASGRESYEQYFGPGTRLTVT.

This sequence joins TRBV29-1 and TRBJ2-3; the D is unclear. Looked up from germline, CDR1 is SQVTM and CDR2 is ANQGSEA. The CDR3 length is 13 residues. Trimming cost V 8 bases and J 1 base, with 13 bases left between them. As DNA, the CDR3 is TGCAGCCTGCGGCACCCGGGCACAGATACGCAGTATTTT. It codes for CSLRHPGTDTQYF.

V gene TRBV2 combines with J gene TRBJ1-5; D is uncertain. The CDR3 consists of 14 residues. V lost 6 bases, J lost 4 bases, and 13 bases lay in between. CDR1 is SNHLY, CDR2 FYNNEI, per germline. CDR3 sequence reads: CASSSGGRNQPQHF. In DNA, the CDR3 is TGTGCCAGCAGCTCCGGAGGCCGGAATCAGCCCCAGCATTTT.

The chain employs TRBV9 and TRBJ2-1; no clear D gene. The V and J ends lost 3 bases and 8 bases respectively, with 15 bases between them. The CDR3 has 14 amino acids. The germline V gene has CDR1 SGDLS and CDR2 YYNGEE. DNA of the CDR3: TGTGCCAGCAGCGCCGCGGCTTTAGAGTATGAGCAGTTCTTC. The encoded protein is CASSAAALEYEQFF.

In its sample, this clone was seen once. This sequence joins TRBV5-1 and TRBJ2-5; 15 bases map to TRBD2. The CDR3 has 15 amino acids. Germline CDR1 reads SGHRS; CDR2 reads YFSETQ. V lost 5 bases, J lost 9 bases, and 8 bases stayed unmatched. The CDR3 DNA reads TGCGCCAGCAGTGGACTAGCGGGAGGGCAGGCGGCCCAGTACTTC. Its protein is CASSGLAGGQAAQYF.

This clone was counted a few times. DNA of the CDR3: TGTGCCAGCAGCCGACAGGGTAGTGTTAACTATGGCTACACCTTC. Its translation: CASSRQGSVNYGYTF. The J gene is TRBJ1-2, the V gene TRBV3-1 (or the pseudogene TRBV3-2); 7 positions agree with TRBD1. CDR3 length equals 15 residues. V was clipped by 4 bases and J by 1 base; unmatched bases: 6. Germline V gene lookup returns CDR1 LGHDT and CDR2 YNNKEL (reference sequence).

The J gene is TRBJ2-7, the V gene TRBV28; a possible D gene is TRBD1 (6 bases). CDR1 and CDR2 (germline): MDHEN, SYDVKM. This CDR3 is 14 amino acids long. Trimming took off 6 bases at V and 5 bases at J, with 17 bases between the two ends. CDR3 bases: TGTGCCAGCAGGCGTGGGGGCGCAAAGGACGAGCAGTACTTC. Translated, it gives CASRRGGAKDEQYF.

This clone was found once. The CDR3 sequence is CAWSVVGGDREKLFF. The CDR3 region has the DNA TGTGCCTGGAGTGTAGTGGGGGGAGATCGTGAAAAACTGTTTTTT. The chain couples TRBV30 to TRBJ1-4; D is possibly TRBD1 (5 bases). The ends were cut back, 0 bases at V and 7 bases at J, with 15 bases in the middle. The CDR3 is 15 amino acids. Germline V gene data show CDR1 as GTSNPN and CDR2 as SVGIG (reference sequence).

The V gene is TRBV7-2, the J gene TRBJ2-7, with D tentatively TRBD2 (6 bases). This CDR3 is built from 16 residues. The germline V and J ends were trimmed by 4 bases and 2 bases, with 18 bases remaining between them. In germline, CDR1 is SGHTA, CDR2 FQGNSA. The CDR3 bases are TGTGCCAGCAGCTCCGCGGGGACCCACATACCCTACGAGCAGTACTTC. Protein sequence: CASSSAGTHIPYEQYF. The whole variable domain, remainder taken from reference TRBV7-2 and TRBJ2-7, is GAGVSQSPSNKVTEKGKDVELRCDPISGHTALYWYRQSLGQGLEFLIYFQGNSAPDKSGLPSDRFSAERTGGSVSTLTIQRTQQEDSAVYLCASSSAGTHIPYEQYFGPGTRLTVT.

This CDR3 reads CASSLEETEAFF. CDR3 nucleotide sequence: TGCGCCAGCAGCTTGGAGGAGACTGAAGCTTTCTTT. The chain recombines TRBV5-1 with TRBJ1-1; D gene uncertain. In germline, CDR1 is SGHRS, CDR2 YFSETQ. The CDR3 is 12 amino acids. The V gene lost 0 bases and the J gene lost 5 bases, with 5 bases spanning the gap.

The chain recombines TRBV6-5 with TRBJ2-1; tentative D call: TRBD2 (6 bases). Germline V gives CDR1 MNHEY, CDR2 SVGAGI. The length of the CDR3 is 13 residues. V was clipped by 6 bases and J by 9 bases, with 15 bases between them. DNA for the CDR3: TGTGCCAGCAGGTTGGCGGTGCGGGGTGAGCAGTTCTTC. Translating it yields CASRLAVRGEQFF.